Listed below are T cell receptor beta chains from one sample, sequenced in a study of cytomegalovirus exposure and HLA in healthy donors. Here immunoSEQ multiplex PCR was the method, and the copy in TCRdb shows in-frame clones only, minus some. The sample has some 200,000 clones; 80% are singletons. Sequencing was carried out using PBMCs. These receptor sequences come from a boy younger than 18 in good health and CMV-seronegative. Both conserved end residues are part of each CDR3. Fields, in order: clone size, J gene, D gene, V gene, CDR3 DNA, CDR3 protein. A D gene is named only where the DNA matches it firmly. Only some rows state a clone size, as once, few, many or a class for expanded clones.

size: NA
J: TRBJ1-5
D: TRBD1
V: TRBV6-1
DNA: TGTGCCAGCAGCCGGACAGGGTCGAGCAATCAGCCCCAGCATTTT
CDR3: CASSRTGSSNQPQHF

size: NA
J: TRBJ2-1
D: TRBD2
V: TRBV11-2
DNA: TGTGCCAGCAGCTTAGGAAGGGGCGGGAGGGACGACGGTGAGCAGTTCTTC
CDR3: CASSLGRGGRDDGEQFF

size: NA
J: TRBJ2-3
D: TRBD2
V: TRBV5-6
DNA: TGTGCCAGCAGCCGCGGGAGGGCCGGGGATACGCAGTATTTT
CDR3: CASSRGRAGDTQYF

size: NA
J: TRBJ2-7
D: NA
V: TRBV10-3
DNA: TGTGCCATCACCGAGGGAGTTAACTACTCCTACGAGCAGTACTTC
CDR3: CAITEGVNYSYEQYF

size: NA
J: TRBJ1-1
D: TRBD1
V: TRBV9
DNA: TGTGCCAGCAGCGTAGGTTGGGGACAGGGGGCGTGGACTGAAGCTTTCTTT
CDR3: CASSVGWGQGAWTEAFF

size: NA
J: TRBJ1-2
D: NA
V: TRBV11-1
DNA: TGTGCCAGCACGCAGGGCTATGGCTACACCTTC
CDR3: CASTQGYGYTF

size: NA
J: TRBJ2-2
D: TRBD2
V: TRBV9
DNA: TGTGCCAGCAGCGTAGTGGGGGAGGGATTGAACACCGGGGAGCTGTTTTTT
CDR3: CASSVVGEGLNTGELFF

size: once
J: TRBJ2-7
D: NA
V: TRBV5-8
DNA: TGTGCCAGCAGCTTCCGCCAGGGAATCTACGAGCAGTACTTC
CDR3: CASSFRQGIYEQYF

size: NA
J: TRBJ2-7
D: NA
V: TRBV7-3
DNA: TGTGCCAGCAGCCGCGGATACCCCGGAAACGAGCAGTACTTC
CDR3: CASSRGYPGNEQYF

size: NA
J: TRBJ1-5
D: NA
V: TRBV5-1
DNA: TGCGCCAGCAGCTTGGATGCAGGGGCCCATCAGCCCCAGCATTTT
CDR3: CASSLDAGAHQPQHF

size: NA
J: TRBJ2-1
D: TRBD2
V: TRBV7-9
DNA: TGTGCCAGCAGCATTCGTGGACTAGCGGGAGGTCTCATCGACAATGAGCAGTTCTTC
CDR3: CASSIRGLAGGLIDNEQFF

size: NA
J: TRBJ2-1
D: TRBD2
V: TRBV27
DNA: TGTGCCAGCAGTATTCATCTAGCGGAATACAATGAGCAGTTCTTC
CDR3: CASSIHLAEYNEQFF

size: NA
J: TRBJ1-3
D: TRBD1
V: TRBV9
DNA: TGTGCCAGCAGCGCAGACAGGGTTGGAAACACCATATATTTT
CDR3: CASSADRVGNTIYF

size: few
J: TRBJ1-2
D: NA
V: TRBV2
DNA: TGTGCCAGCAGTCAACAGGGACCTCCCAGAGGTGGCTACACCTTC
CDR3: CASSQQGPPRGGYTF

size: NA
J: TRBJ1-6
D: NA
V: TRBV30
DNA: TGTGCCTGGAATTTAAATTCACCCCTCCACTTT
CDR3: CAWNLNSPLHF

size: few
J: TRBJ2-1
D: NA
V: TRBV11-2
DNA: TGTGCCAGCAGCTGGAGGGGGGGAAAGAACAATGAGCAGTTCTTC
CDR3: CASSWRGGKNNEQFF

size: NA
J: TRBJ1-6
D: NA
V: TRBV7-2
DNA: TGTGCCAGCAGCGAGGAGGGGAGGAAGGAGAATTCACCCCTCCACTTT
CDR3: CASSEEGRKENSPLHF

size: few
J: TRBJ2-7
D: NA
V: TRBV5-5
DNA: TGTGCCAGCAGCTTGGGGCATGGGTACGGAGCCTACGAGCAGTACTTC
CDR3: CASSLGHGYGAYEQYF

size: few
J: TRBJ2-1
D: NA
V: TRBV5-6
DNA: TGTGCCAGCAGCGCCTACCTAGCAGACAATGAGCAGTTCTTC
CDR3: CASSAYLADNEQFF

size: NA
J: TRBJ2-2
D: TRBD2
V: TRBV10-3
DNA: TGTGCCATCAGTGAGTCGGCAGGGACAGGACTAGCGGGACACACCGGGGAGCTGTTTTTT
CDR3: CAISESAGTGLAGHTGELFF

size: NA
J: TRBJ1-6
D: NA
V: TRBV6-5
DNA: TGTGCCAGCAGTACGGGATCAGGCTATTCACCCCTCCACTTT
CDR3: CASSTGSGYSPLHF

size: NA
J: TRBJ1-5
D: NA
V: TRBV7-9
DNA: TGTTCCAGCAGCTCGAGTGCGGGGGTCGGTAGCAATCAGCCCCAGCATTTT
CDR3: CSSSSSAGVGSNQPQHF

size: NA
J: TRBJ1-3
D: NA
V: TRBV7-8
DNA: TGTGCCAGCAGCAAGAACAGGGACGGTGGAAACACCATATATTTT
CDR3: CASSKNRDGGNTIYF

size: few
J: TRBJ2-5
D: TRBD2
V: TRBV5-4
DNA: TGTGCCAGCAGTCCTAGCGGGAGTAAGGAGACCCAGTACTTC
CDR3: CASSPSGSKETQYF

size: NA
J: TRBJ2-3
D: NA
V: TRBV4-2
DNA: TGTGCCAGCAGCCTGAGACAGGAGGCAGATACGCAGTATTTT
CDR3: CASSLRQEADTQYF

size: NA
J: TRBJ2-7
D: NA
V: TRBV6-1
DNA: TGTGCCAGCAGTGAAGCGCGGTTGGGCGAGCAGTACTTC
CDR3: CASSEARLGEQYF

size: NA
J: TRBJ2-7
D: NA
V: TRBV7-8
DNA: TGTGCCAGCAGCCTTAGACAGGATTCCTACGAGCAGTACTTC
CDR3: CASSLRQDSYEQYF

size: NA
J: TRBJ2-6
D: NA
V: TRBV7-9
DNA: TGTGCCAGCATCCAATTCCGGGCTGGGGCCAACGTCCTGACTTTC
CDR3: CASIQFRAGANVLTF

size: NA
J: TRBJ1-3
D: NA
V: TRBV30
DNA: TGTGCCTCCTCTGTCCCCTCCTACTCTGGAAACACCATATATTTT
CDR3: CASSVPSYSGNTIYF

size: NA
J: TRBJ2-2
D: NA
V: TRBV5-4
DNA: TGTGCCAGCAGCTCTCGGAGGGGCGATAACACCGGGGAGCTGTTTTTT
CDR3: CASSSRRGDNTGELFF

size: NA
J: TRBJ2-7
D: TRBD2
V: TRBV18
DNA: TGTGCCAGCTCCCCAAGCGGGAGGGCCGTGGAGCAGTACTTC
CDR3: CASSPSGRAVEQYF

size: NA
J: TRBJ2-3
D: NA
V: TRBV6-4
DNA: TGTGCCAGCAGTGACAGGGGCGAGCCTAGCACAGATACGCAGTATTTT
CDR3: CASSDRGEPSTDTQYF

size: few
J: TRBJ2-3
D: TRBD2
V: TRBV25-1
DNA: TGTGCCAGCAGTGAATCTCGGACTAGCGGAAGCACAGATACGCAGTATTTT
CDR3: CASSESRTSGSTDTQYF

size: NA
J: TRBJ1-6
D: NA
V: TRBV5-1
DNA: TGCGCCAGCAGCTTGGTACGTGTGTGGGGGGATCATTCACCCCTCCACTTT
CDR3: CASSLVRVWGDHSPLHF

size: NA
J: TRBJ2-1
D: TRBD1
V: TRBV10-2
DNA: TGCGCCAGCAGTGTACAGGGGGCGGTCAATGAGCAGTTCTTC
CDR3: CASSVQGAVNEQFF

size: NA
J: TRBJ1-3
D: TRBD1
V: TRBV12-5
DNA: TGTGCTAGTGGTTTGGTGGTGATGACAGGGACTGGAAACACCATATATTTT
CDR3: CASGLVVMTGTGNTIYF

size: NA
J: TRBJ1-2
D: TRBD1
V: TRBV30
DNA: TGTGCCTGGGCCGAAGGGGGCGCCTTTCCCTATGGCTACACCTTC
CDR3: CAWAEGGAFPYGYTF

size: NA
J: TRBJ2-1
D: NA
V: TRBV4-3
DNA: TGCGCCAGCAGCCAAGGTGTCCCTCCCTCCTACAATGAGCAGTTCTTC
CDR3: CASSQGVPPSYNEQFF

size: NA
J: TRBJ1-4
D: NA
V: TRBV9
DNA: TGTGCCAGCAGCATGGAGAGGGCCGCTAATGAAAAACTGTTTTTT
CDR3: CASSMERAANEKLFF

size: NA
J: TRBJ2-5
D: TRBD1
V: TRBV4-1
DNA: TGCGCCAGCAGCCGGACAGGGGATGGGGGGGCCGAAGAGCAGTACTTC
CDR3: CASSRTGDGGAEEQYF

size: NA
J: TRBJ2-7
D: NA
V: TRBV5-4
DNA: TGTGCCAGCAGCTTGGACGACAGCTACGAGCAGTACTTC
CDR3: CASSLDDSYEQYF

size: NA
J: TRBJ2-3
D: TRBD2
V: TRBV4-2
DNA: TGTGCCAGCAGCGGTAGCGGGGGGGCCGGGGCAGATACGCAGTATTTT
CDR3: CASSGSGGAGADTQYF

size: NA
J: TRBJ1-2
D: NA
V: TRBV6-1
DNA: TGTGCCAGCGTTCCGAGGGATGGCTACACCTTC
CDR3: CASVPRDGYTF

size: NA
J: TRBJ2-5
D: TRBD2
V: TRBV10-2
DNA: TGCGCCAGCACCGGGAGCGGGGGGCCACAAGAGACCCAGTACTTC
CDR3: CASTGSGGPQETQYF

size: once
J: TRBJ2-7
D: NA
V: TRBV11-2
DNA: TGTGCCAGCAGCTTAGATCCCTTGAGTGCCACCTACGAGCAGTACTTC
CDR3: CASSLDPLSATYEQYF

size: NA
J: TRBJ2-7
D: NA
V: TRBV6-6
DNA: TGTGCCAGCAGTTACTCCGCCTACGAGCAGTACTTC
CDR3: CASSYSAYEQYF

size: NA
J: TRBJ2-7
D: NA
V: TRBV5-1
DNA: TGCGCCAGCAAATTTGGAGGGAGCTCCTACGAGCAGTACTTC
CDR3: CASKFGGSSYEQYF

size: NA
J: TRBJ2-1
D: NA
V: TRBV10-1
DNA: TGCGCCAGCAGTGTTGCTACTTTCGATGAGCAGTTCTTC
CDR3: CASSVATFDEQFF

size: NA
J: TRBJ2-3
D: NA
V: TRBV7-3
DNA: TGTGCCAGCAGCGTAGCGCGTACGGGGGATACGCAGTATTTT
CDR3: CASSVARTGDTQYF